A single sample is the source of the 18 T cell receptor beta chains below, sequenced in a study of T cells in Graves' hyperthyroidism and ophthalmopathy. From RNA transcripts, TCR beta CDR3 regions were amplified. The study used the HTBI primer set for a first-round RT-PCR of the TCR CDR3. TCRdb itself ran the multiplex PCR reads through MiXCR, one entry per CDR3 protein. The table lists about 570,000 distinct CDR3 sequences, under 60% of them singletons. The sequenced material came from peripheral blood or thyroid tissue (not recorded which). The receptors here all came from an adult woman with Graves' disease, either hyperthyroidism or ophthalmopathy (not recorded which).

This clonotype has ten or more counts. This chain joins TRBV24-1 and TRBJ2-5, with 7 positions matching TRBD1. Germline V gene sequence: CDR1 KGHDR, CDR2 SFDVKD. The CDR3 is 13 amino acids. V was clipped by 7 bases and J by 4 bases; unmatched bases: 5. The CDR3 sequence: CATSSQGRETQYF. The CDR3 DNA sequence: TGTGCCACCAGCTCACAGGGGCGAGAGACCCAGTACTTC.

V and J are TRBV5-1 and TRBJ1-1, with 7 bases that match TRBD1. The CDR3 covers 14 residues. The V gene end was trimmed by 1 base and the J gene end by 4 bases; junction bases not matched to a gene: 4. In germline, CDR1 is SGHRS, CDR2 YFSETQ. CDR3 nucleotides: TGCGCCAGCAGCTTGCAGGGGGAAATCACTGAAGCTTTCTTT. It encodes CASSLQGEITEAFF. Using reference TRBV5-1 and TRBJ1-1 for the parts outside the CDR3, the full variable domain is KAGVTQTPRYLIKTRGQQVTLSCSPISGHRSVSWYQQTPGQGLQFLFEYFSETQRNKGNFPGRFSGRQFSNSRSEMNVSTLELGDSALYLCASSLQGEITEAFFGQGTRLTVV.

This clonotype showed up many times. The gene calls are TRBV7-9 and TRBJ2-2, with D perhaps matching TRBD2 (5 bases). This CDR3 spans 14 amino acids. Germline V gene sequence: CDR1 SEHNR, CDR2 FQNEAQ (reference sequence). Trimming cost V 3 bases and J 6 bases, with 11 bases left between them. The CDR3 loop reads CASSFRRGPGELFF. The CDR3 DNA sequence: TGTGCCAGCAGCTTCAGACGGGGTCCCGGGGAGCTGTTTTTT.

This clonotype has at least ten counts. The V gene is TRBV20-1, the J gene TRBJ2-7, with 10 nucleotides matching TRBD1. The V gene end was trimmed by 3 bases and the J gene end by 5 bases; junction bases not matched to a gene: 7. The length of the CDR3 is 14 residues. The germline gives CDR1 DFQATT, CDR2 SNEGSKA (reference sequence). The CDR3 region is CSARSFGTGDEQYF. CDR3 in DNA: TGCAGTGCTAGGTCCTTTGGGACAGGGGACGAGCAGTACTTC.

The chain couples TRBV6-1 to TRBJ2-5; perhaps TRBD2 as D (6 bases). This CDR3 contains 14 residues. Germline assignment: CDR1 MNHNS and CDR2 SASEGT. V shed 4 bases and J shed 9 bases, with 18 bases lying between them. The CDR3 region has the DNA TGTGCCAGCAGTGTGTCCAGGGAGGATCAGCCCCAGTACTTC. Its protein product is CASSVSREDQPQYF.

The genes are TRBV29-1 and TRBJ1-2, with 8 bases aligning to TRBD1. V gave up 4 bases and J gave up 5 bases; unmatched junction bases: 9. The CDR3 loop spans 14 amino acids. The germline gives CDR1 SQVTM, CDR2 ANQGSEA. The DNA of the CDR3 is TGCAGCGTTGGCGCGGGACAGGTGGGATATGGCTACACCTTC. It is translated as CSVGAGQVGYGYTF.

Many counts were recorded for this clonotype. The chain carries TRBV9 and TRBJ2-7, with D possibly TRBD2 on 5 matching bases. With 0 bases removed from V and 7 bases from J, the gap between germline ends came to 11 bases. The V gene's germline CDR1 is SGDLS and CDR2 YYNGEE. The CDR3 runs to 13 residues. This CDR3 reads CASSVAYEGEQYF. DNA of the CDR3: TGTGCCAGCAGCGTAGCGTATGAGGGTGAGCAGTACTTC.

This clonotype was counted ten times or more. One junction end does not reproduce the germline sequence, and a read error may be involved. The chain joins TRBV5-1 to TRBJ2-2, with D possibly TRBD2 on 5 matching bases. Per germline, CDR1 SGHRS and CDR2 YFSETQ. The CDR3 has 14 residues. In DNA form, the CDR3 reads TGTGCTAGCAGCTTAGCCGGAAACACCGGGGAGCTGTTTTTT. Amino acid sequence: CASSLAGNTGELFF.

In its sample, this clonotype was seen many times. The chain couples TRBV9 to TRBJ1-6, with 7 bases aligning to TRBD1. The CDR3 totals 13 residues. The V gene's germline CDR1 is SGDLS and CDR2 YYNGEE. The V segment lost 10 bases and the J segment 6 bases; nucleotides outside the gene matches: 7. CDR3 coding DNA: TGTGCCCGACCCCGACAGGGTAATTCACCCCTCCACTTT. Its protein product is CARPRQGNSPLHF.

This clonotype has a count of ten or more. The chain joins TRBV2 to TRBJ2-7; TRBD2 matches at 7 bases. The V gene end was trimmed by 2 bases and the J gene end by 4 bases; junction bases not matched to a gene: 14. The CDR3 length is 17 residues. Germline V gives CDR1 SNHLY, CDR2 FYNNEI. For the CDR3, the DNA is TGTGCCAGCAGTGAAAGGTTAGCGGGCGAAGGGATATACGAGCAGTACTTC. Residues: CASSERLAGEGIYEQYF.

This clonotype has at least ten counts. V and J are TRBV20-1 and TRBJ1-4; D is perhaps TRBD1 (5 bases). The CDR3 covers 16 residues. The germline V and J ends were trimmed by 3 bases and 0 bases, with 14 bases remaining between them. Germline V gene sequence: CDR1 DFQATT, CDR2 SNEGSKA (reference sequence). CDR3: CSASGTNAPTNEKLFF. CDR3 bases: TGCAGTGCTAGTGGGACTAATGCCCCAACTAATGAAAAACTGTTTTTT.

The rearrangement joins TRBV6-6 to TRBJ1-5; unclear D gene. The length of the CDR3 is 17 residues. From germline, CDR1 is MNHNY and CDR2 SVGAGI (reference sequence). Between the trimmed V and J ends, which lost 7 bases and 0 bases, there was a span of 19 bases. The CDR3 sequence is CASTRDATTYSNQPQHF. The CDR3, as DNA: TGTGCCAGCACCAGAGACGCGACCACCTATAGCAATCAGCCCCAGCATTTT.

In regard to this clonotype: A read error is likely, as this CDR3 ends without the conserved phenylalanine or tryptophan. V is TRBV5-1 and J is TRBJ1-1; D is possibly TRBD1 (5 bases). The V and J ends lost 0 bases and 5 bases respectively, with 11 bases between them. The CDR3 has 14 amino acids. CDR1 SGHRS and CDR2 YFSETQ come from the germline V gene. The CDR3, as DNA: TGCGCCAGCAGCTTGGGGGGGGTCCGGACTGAAGCTTTCGTT. Its protein is CASSLGGVRTEAFV.

This clonotype was seen repeatedly, ten times or more. The chain is built from TRBV29-1 and TRBJ2-7; the D gene is possibly TRBD1 (7 bases). Germline V gene lookup returns CDR1 SQVTM and CDR2 ANQGSEA. Trimming took off 6 bases at V and 7 bases at J, with 16 bases between the two ends. The CDR3 spans 12 residues. CDR3 sequence: CSVGDRAGEQYF. The DNA of the CDR3 is TGCAGCGTCGGTGACAGGGCGGGAGAGCAGTACTTC.

This clonotype was detected many times. V is TRBV4-1 and J is TRBJ1-2; D perhaps matches TRBD1 (5 bases). CDR1 is MGHRA and CDR2 is YSYEKL in the germline V gene. V lost 1 base and J 4 bases, leaving 10 bases between the germline ends. This CDR3 contains 14 residues. The CDR3 bases are TGCGCCAGCAGCCAAGGACAGAACCTCTATGGCTACACCTTC. As protein: CASSQGQNLYGYTF.

At least ten counts were recorded for this clonotype. V gene TRBV5-1 combines with J gene TRBJ2-2; possible D gene TRBD2, 6 bases. Germline CDR1 SGHRS, CDR2 YFSETQ. This CDR3 comprises 18 residues. V lost 1 base and J 2 bases, leaving 18 bases between the germline ends. The CDR3: CASSLRLVGEANTGELFF. As DNA, the CDR3 is TGCGCCAGCAGCTTGCGGTTGGTGGGGGAGGCCAACACCGGGGAGCTGTTTTTT. The entire variable domain, with the rest obtained from reference TRBV5-1 and TRBJ2-2, is as follows: KAGVTQTPRYLIKTRGQQVTLSCSPISGHRSVSWYQQTPGQGLQFLFEYFSETQRNKGNFPGRFSGRQFSNSRSEMNVSTLELGDSALYLCASSLRLVGEANTGELFFGEGSRLTVL.

As for this clonotype: A much bigger clone sits one base away, suggesting this may be a read error. The chain recombines TRBV5-1 with TRBJ2-2; 8 bases align to TRBD1. Germline V gives CDR1 SGHRS, CDR2 YFSETQ. This CDR3 is 15 amino acids long. V gave up 3 bases and J gave up 5 bases; unmatched junction bases: 6. The DNA of the CDR3 is TGCGCCAGCAGCTCCCGACAGGGGAAGACCGGGGAGCTGTTTTTT. Its protein is CASSSRQGKTGELFF.

The sample holds many counts of this clonotype. This sequence joins TRBV6-5 and TRBJ1-2; D may be TRBD1 (5 bases). V dropped 6 bases and J dropped 5 bases, with 13 bases sitting between them. This CDR3 has 13 residues. Germline-derived CDR1 and CDR2 are MNHEY and SVGAGI. This CDR3 is CASRSFGTYGYTF. The CDR3 DNA follows: TGTGCCAGCAGGTCCTTCGGGACGTATGGCTACACCTTC.